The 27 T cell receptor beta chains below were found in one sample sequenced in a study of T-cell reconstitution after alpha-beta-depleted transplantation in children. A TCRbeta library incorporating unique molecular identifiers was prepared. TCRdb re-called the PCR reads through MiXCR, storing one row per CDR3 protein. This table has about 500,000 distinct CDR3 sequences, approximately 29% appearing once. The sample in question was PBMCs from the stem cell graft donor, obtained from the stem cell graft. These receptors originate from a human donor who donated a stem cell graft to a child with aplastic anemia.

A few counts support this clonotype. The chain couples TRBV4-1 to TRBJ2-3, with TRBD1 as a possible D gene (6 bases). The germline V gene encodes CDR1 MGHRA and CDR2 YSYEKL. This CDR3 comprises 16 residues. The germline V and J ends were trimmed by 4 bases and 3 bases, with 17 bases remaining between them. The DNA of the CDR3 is TGCGCCAGCAGCCCGGGACACACCAGCACGACAGATACGCAGTATTTT. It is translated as CASSPGHTSTTDTQYF.

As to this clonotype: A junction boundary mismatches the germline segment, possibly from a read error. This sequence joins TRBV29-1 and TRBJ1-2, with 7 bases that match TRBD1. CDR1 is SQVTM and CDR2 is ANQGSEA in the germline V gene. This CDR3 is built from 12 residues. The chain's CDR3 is CAGGDGNSGYTF. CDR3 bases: TGCGCAGGGGGGGACGGTAACTCTGGCTACACCTTC.

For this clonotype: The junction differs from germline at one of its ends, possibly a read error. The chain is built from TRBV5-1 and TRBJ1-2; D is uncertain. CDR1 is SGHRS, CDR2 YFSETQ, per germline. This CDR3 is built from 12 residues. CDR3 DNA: TGCGTCAGCAGCCCGTCAAGCTATGGCTACACCTTC. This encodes CVSSPSSYGYTF.

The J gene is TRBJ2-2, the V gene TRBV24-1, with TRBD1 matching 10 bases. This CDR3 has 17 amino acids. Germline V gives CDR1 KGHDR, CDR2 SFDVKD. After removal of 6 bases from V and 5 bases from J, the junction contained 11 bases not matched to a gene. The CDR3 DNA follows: TGTGCCACCAGTCCTCCCTCCGGGACAGGGGTTACCGGGGAGCTGTTTTTT. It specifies CATSPPSGTGVTGELFF.

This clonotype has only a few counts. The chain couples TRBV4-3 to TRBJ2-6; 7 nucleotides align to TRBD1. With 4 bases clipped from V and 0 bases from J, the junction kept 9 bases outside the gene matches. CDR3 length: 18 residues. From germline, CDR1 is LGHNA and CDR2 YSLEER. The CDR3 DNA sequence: TGCGCCAGCAGCCCTGACAGGGCATTTGCCTCTGGGGCCAACGTCCTGACTTTC. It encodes CASSPDRAFASGANVLTF.

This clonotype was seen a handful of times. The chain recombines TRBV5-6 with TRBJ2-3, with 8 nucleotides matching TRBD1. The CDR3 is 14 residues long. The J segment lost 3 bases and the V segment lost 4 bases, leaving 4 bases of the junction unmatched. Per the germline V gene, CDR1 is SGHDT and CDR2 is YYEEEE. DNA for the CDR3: TGTGCCAGCAGCCTGGGACAGGAAACAGATACGCAGTATTTT. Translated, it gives CASSLGQETDTQYF.

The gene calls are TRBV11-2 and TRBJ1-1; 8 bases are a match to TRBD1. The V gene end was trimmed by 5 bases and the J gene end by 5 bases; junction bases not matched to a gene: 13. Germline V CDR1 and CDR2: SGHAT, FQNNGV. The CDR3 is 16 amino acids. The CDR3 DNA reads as TGTGCCAGCAGCCCTAGCCCCGGACAGGGCGGAACTGAAGCTTTCTTT. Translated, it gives CASSPSPGQGGTEAFF.

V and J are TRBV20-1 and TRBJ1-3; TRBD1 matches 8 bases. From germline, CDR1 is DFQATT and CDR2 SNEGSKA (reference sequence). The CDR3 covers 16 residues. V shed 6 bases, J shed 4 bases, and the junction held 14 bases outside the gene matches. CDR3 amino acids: CSAMNPGQGAGNTIYF. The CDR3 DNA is TGCAGTGCAATGAACCCCGGACAGGGAGCCGGAAACACCATATATTTT.

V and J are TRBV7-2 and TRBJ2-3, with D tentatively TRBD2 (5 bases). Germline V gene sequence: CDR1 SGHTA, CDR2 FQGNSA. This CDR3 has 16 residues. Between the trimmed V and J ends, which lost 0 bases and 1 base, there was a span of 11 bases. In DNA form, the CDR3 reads TGTGCCAGCAGCTTAGCGGCGACTACCGGCACAGATACGCAGTATTTT. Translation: CASSLAATTGTDTQYF.

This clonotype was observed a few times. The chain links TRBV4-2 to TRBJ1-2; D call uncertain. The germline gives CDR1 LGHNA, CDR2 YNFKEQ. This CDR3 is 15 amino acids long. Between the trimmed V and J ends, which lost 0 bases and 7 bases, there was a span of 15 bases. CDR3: CASSQDQGRSAGYTF. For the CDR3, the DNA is TGTGCCAGCAGCCAAGACCAAGGGAGGTCGGCTGGCTACACCTTC.

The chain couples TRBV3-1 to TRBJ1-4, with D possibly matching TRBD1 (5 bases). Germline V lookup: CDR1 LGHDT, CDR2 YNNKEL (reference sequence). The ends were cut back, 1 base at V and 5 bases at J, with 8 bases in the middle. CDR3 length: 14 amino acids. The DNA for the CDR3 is TGTGCCAGCAGCCAAGGTAGACAGAATGAAAAACTGTTTTTT. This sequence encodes CASSQGRQNEKLFF.

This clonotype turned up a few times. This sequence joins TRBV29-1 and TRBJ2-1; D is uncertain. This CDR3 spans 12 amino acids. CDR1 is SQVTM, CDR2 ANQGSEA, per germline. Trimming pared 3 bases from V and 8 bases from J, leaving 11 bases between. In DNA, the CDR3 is TGCAGCGTTGACTCTGGGTTCCATGAGCAGTTCTTC. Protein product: CSVDSGFHEQFF.

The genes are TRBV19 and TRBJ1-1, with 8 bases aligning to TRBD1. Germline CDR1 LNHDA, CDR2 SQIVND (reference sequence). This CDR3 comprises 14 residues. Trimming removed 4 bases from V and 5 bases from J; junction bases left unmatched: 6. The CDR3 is CASSSRGPRTEAFF. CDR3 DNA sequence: TGTGCCAGTAGTAGCAGGGGGCCGAGAACTGAAGCTTTCTTT.

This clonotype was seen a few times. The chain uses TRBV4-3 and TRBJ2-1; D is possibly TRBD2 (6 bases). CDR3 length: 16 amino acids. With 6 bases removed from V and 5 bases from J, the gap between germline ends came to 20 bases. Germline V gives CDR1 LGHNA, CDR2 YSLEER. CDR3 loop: CASSHLGSGLNNEQFF. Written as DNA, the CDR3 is TGCGCCAGCAGTCACCTGGGTAGCGGTTTGAACAATGAGCAGTTCTTC.

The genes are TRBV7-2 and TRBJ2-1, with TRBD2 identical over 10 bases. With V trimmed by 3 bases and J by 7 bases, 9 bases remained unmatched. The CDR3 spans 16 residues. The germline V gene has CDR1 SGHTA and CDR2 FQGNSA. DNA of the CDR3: TGTGCCAGCAGCTTTGATCAGCTAGCGGGGGTGAATGAGCAGTTCTTC. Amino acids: CASSFDQLAGVNEQFF.

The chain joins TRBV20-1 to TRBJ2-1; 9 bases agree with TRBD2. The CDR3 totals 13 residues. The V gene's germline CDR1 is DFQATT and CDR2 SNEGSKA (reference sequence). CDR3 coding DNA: TGCAGGCTAGCGGGACAGTCCAACAATGAGCAGTTCTTC. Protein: CRLAGQSNNEQFF.

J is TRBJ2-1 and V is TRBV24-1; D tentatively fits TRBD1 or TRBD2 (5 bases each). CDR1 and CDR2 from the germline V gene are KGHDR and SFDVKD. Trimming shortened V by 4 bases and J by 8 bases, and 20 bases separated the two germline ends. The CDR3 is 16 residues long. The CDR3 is CATSETGSGTLDEQFF. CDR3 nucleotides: TGTGCCACCAGTGAAACCGGGTCCGGGACCTTGGATGAGCAGTTCTTC.

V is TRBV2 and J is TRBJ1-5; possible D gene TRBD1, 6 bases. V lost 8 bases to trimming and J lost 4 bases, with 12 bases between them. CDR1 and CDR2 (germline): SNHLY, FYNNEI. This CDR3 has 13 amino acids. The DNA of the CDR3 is TGTGCCAGCTGTACAGGGATGAATCAGCCCCAGCATTTT. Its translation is CASCTGMNQPQHF.

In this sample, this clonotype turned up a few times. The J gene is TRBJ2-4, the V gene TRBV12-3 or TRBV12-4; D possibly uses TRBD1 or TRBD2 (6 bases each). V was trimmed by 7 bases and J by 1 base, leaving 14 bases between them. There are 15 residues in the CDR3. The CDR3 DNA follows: TGTGCCAGCACCGAACGGGGGCTCGCCAAAAACATTCAGTACTTC. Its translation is CASTERGLAKNIQYF.

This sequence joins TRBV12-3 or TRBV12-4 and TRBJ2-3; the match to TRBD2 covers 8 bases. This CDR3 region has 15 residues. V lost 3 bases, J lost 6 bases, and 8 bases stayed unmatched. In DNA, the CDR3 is TGTGCCAGCAGTTTGACTAGCGAGAGAAGGGATACGCAGTATTTT. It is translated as CASSLTSERRDTQYF.

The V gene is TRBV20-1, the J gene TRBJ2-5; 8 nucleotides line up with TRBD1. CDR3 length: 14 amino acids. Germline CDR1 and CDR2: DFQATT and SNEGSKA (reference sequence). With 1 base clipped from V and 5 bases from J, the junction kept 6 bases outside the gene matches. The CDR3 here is CSARAGQGLETQYF. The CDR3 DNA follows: TGCAGTGCTAGAGCCGGACAGGGCTTGGAGACCCAGTACTTC.

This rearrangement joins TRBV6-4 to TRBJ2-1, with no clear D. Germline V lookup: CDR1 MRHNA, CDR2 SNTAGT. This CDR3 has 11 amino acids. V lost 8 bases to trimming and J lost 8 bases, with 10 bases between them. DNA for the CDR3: TGTGCCAGCGGTAGACGGGATGAGCAGTTCTTC. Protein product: CASGRRDEQFF.

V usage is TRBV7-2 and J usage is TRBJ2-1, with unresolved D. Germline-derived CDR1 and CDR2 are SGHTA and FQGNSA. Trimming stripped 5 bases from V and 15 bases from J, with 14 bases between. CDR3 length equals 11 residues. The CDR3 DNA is TGTGCCAGCAGCGTCCTCGGTCTCCGGTTCTTC. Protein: CASSVLGLRFF. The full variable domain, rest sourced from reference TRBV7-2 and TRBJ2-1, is GAGVSQSPSNKVTEKGKDVELRCDPISGHTALYWYRQSLGQGLEFLIYFQGNSAPDKSGLPSDRFSAERTGGSVSTLTIQRTQQEDSAVYLCASSVLGLRFFGPGTRLTVL.

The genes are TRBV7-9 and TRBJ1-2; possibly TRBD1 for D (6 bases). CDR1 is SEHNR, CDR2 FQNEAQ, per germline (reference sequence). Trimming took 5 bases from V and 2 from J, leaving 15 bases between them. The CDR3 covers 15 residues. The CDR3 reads CASSPRGGSNYGYTF. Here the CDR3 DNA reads TGTGCCAGCAGCCCGCGGGGGGGCTCGAACTATGGCTACACCTTC.

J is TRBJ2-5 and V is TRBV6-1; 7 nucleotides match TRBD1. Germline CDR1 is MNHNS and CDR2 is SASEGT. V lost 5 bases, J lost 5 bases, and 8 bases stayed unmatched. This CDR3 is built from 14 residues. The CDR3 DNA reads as TGTGCCAGCAGTCCGACAGGGTCTATGGAGACCCAGTACTTC. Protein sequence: CASSPTGSMETQYF.

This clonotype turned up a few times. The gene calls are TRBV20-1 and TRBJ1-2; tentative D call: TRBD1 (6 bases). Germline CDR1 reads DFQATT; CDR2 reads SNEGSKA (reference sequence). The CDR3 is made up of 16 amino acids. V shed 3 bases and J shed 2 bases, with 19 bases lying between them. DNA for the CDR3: TGCAGTGCTAGGGGAGGACAGCTGACTCTAAACTATGGCTACACCTTC. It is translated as CSARGGQLTLNYGYTF.

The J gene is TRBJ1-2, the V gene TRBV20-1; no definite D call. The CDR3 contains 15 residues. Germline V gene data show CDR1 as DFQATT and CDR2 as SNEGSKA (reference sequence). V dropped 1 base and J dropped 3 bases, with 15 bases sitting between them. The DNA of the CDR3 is TGCAGTGCTAGAGGTCAAAGCACAAAGGACTATGGCTACACCTTC. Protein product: CSARGQSTKDYGYTF.